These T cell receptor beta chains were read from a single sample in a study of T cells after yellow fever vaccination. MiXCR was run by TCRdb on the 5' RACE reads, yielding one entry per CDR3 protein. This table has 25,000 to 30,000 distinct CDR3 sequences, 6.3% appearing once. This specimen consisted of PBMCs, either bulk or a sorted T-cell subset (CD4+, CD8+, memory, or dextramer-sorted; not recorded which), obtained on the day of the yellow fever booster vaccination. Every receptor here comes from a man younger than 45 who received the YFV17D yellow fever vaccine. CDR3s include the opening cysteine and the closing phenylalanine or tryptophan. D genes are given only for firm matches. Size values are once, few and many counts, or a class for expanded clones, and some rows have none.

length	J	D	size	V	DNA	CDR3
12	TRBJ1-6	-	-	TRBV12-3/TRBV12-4	TGTGCCAGCAGTTCGGTCCCTTCACCCCTCCACTTT	CASSSVPSPLHF
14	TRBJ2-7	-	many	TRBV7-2	TGTGCCAGCAGCTTAGAGGGGACAATCTACGAGCAGTACTTC	CASSLEGTIYEQYF
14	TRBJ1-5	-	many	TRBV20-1	TGCAGTGCTAGCGGCGGACAGCCGAATCAGCCCCAGCATTTT	CSASGGQPNQPQHF
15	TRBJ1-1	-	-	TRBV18	TGTGCCAGCTCTCCGCAGGACACAATTAACACTGAAGCTTTCTTT	CASSPQDTINTEAFF
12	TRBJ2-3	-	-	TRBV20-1	TGCAGTGCGGACAGTGGCACAGATACGCAGTATTTT	CSADSGTDTQYF
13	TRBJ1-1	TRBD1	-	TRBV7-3	TGTGCCAGCAGCTCCTCAGGGGGGAAAGCAGCTTTCTTT	CASSSSGGKAAFF
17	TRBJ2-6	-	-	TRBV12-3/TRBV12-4	TGTGCCAGCAGCCTAGGGGGCGGGGGCTCTGGGGCCAACGTCCTGACTTTC	CASSLGGGGSGANVLTF
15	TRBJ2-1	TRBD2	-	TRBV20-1	TGCAGTGCTAACCAAGGACTAGCGCAGAGTACACGTCAGTTCTTC	CSANQGLAQSTRQFF
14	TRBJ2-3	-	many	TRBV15	TGTGCCACCAGCAATTCAGGCCCCACAGATACGCAGTATTTT	CATSNSGPTDTQYF
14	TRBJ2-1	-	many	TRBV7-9	TGTGCCAGCAGTGACTTGGGCTCCTACAATGAGCAGTTCTTC	CASSDLGSYNEQFF
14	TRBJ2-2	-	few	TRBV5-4	TGTGCCAGCAGCTACCGTCCCAACACCGGGGAGCTGTTTTTT	CASSYRPNTGELFF
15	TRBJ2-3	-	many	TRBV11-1	TGTGCCACAAACCCGGGACTGGGATTCACAGATACGCAGTATTTT	CATNPGLGFTDTQYF
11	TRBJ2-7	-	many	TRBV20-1	TGCAGTGCTAGAGATTACCGAGAGCAGTACTTC	CSARDYREQYF
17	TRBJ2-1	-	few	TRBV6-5	TGTGCCAGCAGTTACTCGATTGGGTTGCGGGAAGTAGATGAGCAGTTCTTC	CASSYSIGLREVDEQFF
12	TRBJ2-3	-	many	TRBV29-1	TGCAGCGTCCAAGTCTCCACAGATACGCAGTATTTT	CSVQVSTDTQYF
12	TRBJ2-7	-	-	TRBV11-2	TGTGCCAGCAGCCGTATGCCCCACAAGCAGTACTTC	CASSRMPHKQYF
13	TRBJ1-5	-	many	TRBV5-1	TGCGCCAGCAGCTTGTTCCCAGATCAGCCCCAGCATTTT	CASSLFPDQPQHF
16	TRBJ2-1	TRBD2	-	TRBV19	TGTGCCAGTAGTTTACGTCCCGGGACTAGCGGGGGGGGGCAGTTCTTC	CASSLRPGTSGGGQFF
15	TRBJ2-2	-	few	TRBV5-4	TGTGCCAGCAGCAGGGGGGGGCGTAGGGCCGGGGAGCTGTTTTTT	CASSRGGRRAGELFF
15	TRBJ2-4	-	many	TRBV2	TGTGCCAGCAGTTTAGAGCTCCTAGCCAAAAACATTCAGTACTTC	CASSLELLAKNIQYF
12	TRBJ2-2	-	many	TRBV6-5	TGTGCCAGCTCATGGAGCGACGGGGAGCTGTTTTTT	CASSWSDGELFF
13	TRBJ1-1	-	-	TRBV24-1	TGTGCCACCAGTGATTTGTGGGGGACTGAAGCTTTCTTT	CATSDLWGTEAFF
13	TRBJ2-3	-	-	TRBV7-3	TGTGCCAGCAGCTTAATGGCCCCCGGTACGCAGTATTTT	CASSLMAPGTQYF
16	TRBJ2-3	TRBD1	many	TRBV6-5	TGTGCCAGCAGACGGGGAAGACAGGGCGTCTCAGATACGCAGTATTTT	CASRRGRQGVSDTQYF
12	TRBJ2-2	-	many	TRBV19	TGTGCCAGTAATTTGAACACCGGGGAGCTGTTTTTT	CASNLNTGELFF
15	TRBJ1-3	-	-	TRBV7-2	TGTGCCAGCAGCCCCAGACAGAGCTCTGGAAACACCATATATTTT	CASSPRQSSGNTIYF
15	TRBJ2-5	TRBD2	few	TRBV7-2	TGTGCCAGCAGCTTAGAACTAGCGAGGCAAGAGACCCAGTACTTC	CASSLELARQETQYF
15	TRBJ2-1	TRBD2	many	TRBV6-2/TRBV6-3	TGTGCCAGCAGTCGCCGACTAGCGGGAGAAGCTGAGCAGTTCTTC	CASSRRLAGEAEQFF
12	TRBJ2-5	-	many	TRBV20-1	TGCAGTGCTAGAGAGGCTCAAGAGACCCAGTACTTC	CSAREAQETQYF
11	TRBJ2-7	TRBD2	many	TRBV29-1	TGCAGCGGGGCGGGGGCCTACGAGCAGTACTTC	CSGAGAYEQYF
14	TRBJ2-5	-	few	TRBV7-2	TGTGCCAGCAGCTTAGTGGTAGGAAAAGAGACCCAGTACTTC	CASSLVVGKETQYF
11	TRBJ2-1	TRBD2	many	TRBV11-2	TGTGCCAGCAGCGCAGGGACTAGCGGAAAATTC	CASSAGTSGKF
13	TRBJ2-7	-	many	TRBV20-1	TGCAGTGCTAGAGATAGGGTGCCAGGGGAGCAGTACTTC	CSARDRVPGEQYF
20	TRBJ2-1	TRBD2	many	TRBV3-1	TGTGCCAGCAGCCGGACTAGCGGGAGGGCCTTGTCAAGCTCCTACAATGAGCAGTTCTTC	CASSRTSGRALSSSYNEQFF
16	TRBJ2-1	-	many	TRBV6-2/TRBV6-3	TGTGCCAGCACCCCCTACGCTTGGGCTAGCGACAATGAGCAGTTCTTC	CASTPYAWASDNEQFF
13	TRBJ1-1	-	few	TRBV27	TGTGCCAGCAGTTTTCTGGGGGACGCTGAAGCTTTCTTT	CASSFLGDAEAFF
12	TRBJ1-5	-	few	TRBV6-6	TGTGCCAGCAGTTCCGGCCCGCTGCCCCAGCATTTT	CASSSGPLPQHF
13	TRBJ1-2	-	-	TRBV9	TGTGCCAGCAGCGTAGATACTGTCTCTAGCTACACCTTC	CASSVDTVSSYTF
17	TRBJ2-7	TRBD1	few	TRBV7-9	TGTGCCAGCAGCCCGGCTGCGACAGGGCCAAGATCCTACGAGCAGTACTTC	CASSPAATGPRSYEQYF
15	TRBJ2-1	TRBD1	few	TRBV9	TGTGCCAGCAGCGGGGGGGGACAGGGGGCCAATGAGCAGTTCTTC	CASSGGGQGANEQFF
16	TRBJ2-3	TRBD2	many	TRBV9	TGTGCCAGCAGCGTTAGCGGGAGGGCCGGGGGAGATACGCAGTATTTT	CASSVSGRAGGDTQYF
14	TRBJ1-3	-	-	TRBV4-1	TGCGCCAGCAGCCAGGCCGAGGGTGGAAACACCATATATTTT	CASSQAEGGNTIYF
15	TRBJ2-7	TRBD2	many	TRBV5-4	TGTGCCAGCAGTCTGAGACTAGCGGGAAACTACGAGCAGTACTTC	CASSLRLAGNYEQYF
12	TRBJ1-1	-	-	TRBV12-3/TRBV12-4	TGTGCCAGCAGTTACCAAAACACTGAAGCTTTCTTT	CASSYQNTEAFF
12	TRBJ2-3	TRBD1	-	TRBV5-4	TGTGCCAGCAGCCAGGACAGGGACGCCTGGTATTTT	CASSQDRDAWYF
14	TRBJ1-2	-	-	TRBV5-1	TGCGCCAGCAGCTTGCGTCAGGATTCCTCTGGCTACACCTTC	CASSLRQDSSGYTF
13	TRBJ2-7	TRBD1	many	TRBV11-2	TGTGCCAGCAGCCGCGACAGGGGCTACGAGCAGTACTTC	CASSRDRGYEQYF
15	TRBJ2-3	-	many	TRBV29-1	TGCAGCGTTGAAGGGGGGGTTATTGGTACAGATACGCAGTATTTT	CSVEGGVIGTDTQYF
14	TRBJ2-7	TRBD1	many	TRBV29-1	TGCAGCATCTCCGGGACAGCGAGCTCCTACGAGCAGTACTTC	CSISGTASSYEQYF
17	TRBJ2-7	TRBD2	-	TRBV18	TGTGCCAGCTCACCACTGACTAGCGGGAGGGCCGTCAACGAGCAGTACTTC	CASSPLTSGRAVNEQYF
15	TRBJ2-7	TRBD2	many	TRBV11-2	TGTGCCAGCAGCTCACCTTTAGCGGGAGTCTACGAGCAGTACTTC	CASSSPLAGVYEQYF